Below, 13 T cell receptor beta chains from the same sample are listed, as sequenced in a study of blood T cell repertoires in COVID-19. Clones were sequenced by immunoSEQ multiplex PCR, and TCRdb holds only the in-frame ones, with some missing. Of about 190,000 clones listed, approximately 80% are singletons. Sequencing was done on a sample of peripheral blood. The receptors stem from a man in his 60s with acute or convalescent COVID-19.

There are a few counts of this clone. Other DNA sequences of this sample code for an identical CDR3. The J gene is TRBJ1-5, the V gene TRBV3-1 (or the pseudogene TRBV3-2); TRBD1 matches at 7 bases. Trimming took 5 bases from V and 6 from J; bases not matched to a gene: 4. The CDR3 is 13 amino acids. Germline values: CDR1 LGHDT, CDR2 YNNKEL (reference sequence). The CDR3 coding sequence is TGTGCCAGCAGCGAGACAGGGAGTCAGCCCCAGCATTTT. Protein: CASSETGSQPQHF.

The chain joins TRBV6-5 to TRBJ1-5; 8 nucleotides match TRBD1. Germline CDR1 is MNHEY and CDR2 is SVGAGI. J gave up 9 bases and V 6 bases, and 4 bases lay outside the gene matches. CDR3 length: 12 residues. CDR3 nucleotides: TGTGCCAGCAGATTAACAGGGGGGCCCCAGCATTTT. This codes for CASRLTGGPQHF.

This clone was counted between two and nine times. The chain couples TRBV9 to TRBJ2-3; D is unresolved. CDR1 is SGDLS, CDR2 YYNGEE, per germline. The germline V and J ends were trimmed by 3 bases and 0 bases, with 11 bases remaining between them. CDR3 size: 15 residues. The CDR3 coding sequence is TGTGCCAGCAGCGCTGCCAAACTGAGCACAGATACGCAGTATTTT. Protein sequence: CASSAAKLSTDTQYF.

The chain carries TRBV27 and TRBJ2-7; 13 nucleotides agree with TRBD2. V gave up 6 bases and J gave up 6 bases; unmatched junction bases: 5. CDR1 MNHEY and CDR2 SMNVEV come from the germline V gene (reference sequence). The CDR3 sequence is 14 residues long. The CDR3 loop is CASSGTSGTREQYF. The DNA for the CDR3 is TGTGCCAGCAGCGGGACTAGCGGGACCCGCGAGCAGTACTTC.

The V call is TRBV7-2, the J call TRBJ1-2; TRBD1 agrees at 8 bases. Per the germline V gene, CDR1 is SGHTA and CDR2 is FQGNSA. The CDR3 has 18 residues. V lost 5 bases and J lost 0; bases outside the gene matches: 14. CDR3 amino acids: CASSLLYPGQVANYGYTF. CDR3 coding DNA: TGTGCCAGCAGCCTTCTCTACCCGGGACAGGTCGCTAACTATGGCTACACCTTC.

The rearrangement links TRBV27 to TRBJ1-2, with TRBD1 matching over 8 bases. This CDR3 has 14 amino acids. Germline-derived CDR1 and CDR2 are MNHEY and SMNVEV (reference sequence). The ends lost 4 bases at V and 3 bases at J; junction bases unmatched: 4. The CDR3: CASSSMGQDYGYTF. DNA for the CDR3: TGTGCCAGCAGTTCGATGGGACAGGACTATGGCTACACCTTC.

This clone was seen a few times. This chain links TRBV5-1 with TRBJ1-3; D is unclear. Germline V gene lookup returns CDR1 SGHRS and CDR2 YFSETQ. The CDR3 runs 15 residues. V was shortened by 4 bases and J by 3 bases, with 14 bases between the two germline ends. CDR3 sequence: CASSPGLGIGNTIYF. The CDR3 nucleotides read TGCGCCAGCAGCCCCGGACTGGGGATTGGAAACACCATATATTTT.

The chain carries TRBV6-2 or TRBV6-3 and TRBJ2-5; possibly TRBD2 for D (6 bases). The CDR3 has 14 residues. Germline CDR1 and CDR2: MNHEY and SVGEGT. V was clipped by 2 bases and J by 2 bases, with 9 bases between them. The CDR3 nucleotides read TGTGCCAGCAGTTACGAGGCGGGGCAAGAGACCCAGTACTTC. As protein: CASSYEAGQETQYF.

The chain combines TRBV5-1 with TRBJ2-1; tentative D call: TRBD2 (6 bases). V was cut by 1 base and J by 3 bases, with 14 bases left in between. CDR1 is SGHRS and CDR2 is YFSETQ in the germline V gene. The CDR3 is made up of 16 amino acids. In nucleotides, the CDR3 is TGCGCCAGCAGCTTGTCTTCGGGACTTAGCTACAATGAGCAGTTCTTC. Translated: CASSLSSGLSYNEQFF. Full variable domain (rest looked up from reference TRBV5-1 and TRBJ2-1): KAGVTQTPRYLIKTRGQQVTLSCSPISGHRSVSWYQQTPGQGLQFLFEYFSETQRNKGNFPGRFSGRQFSNSRSEMNVSTLELGDSALYLCASSLSSGLSYNEQFFGPGTRLTVL.

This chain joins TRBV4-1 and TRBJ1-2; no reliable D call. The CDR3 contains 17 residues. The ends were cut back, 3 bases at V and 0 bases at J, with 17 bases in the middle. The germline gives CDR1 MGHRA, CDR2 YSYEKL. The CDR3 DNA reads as TGCGCCAGCAGCCAGGATCATGCAGGACTAACTAACTATGGCTACACCTTC. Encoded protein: CASSQDHAGLTNYGYTF.

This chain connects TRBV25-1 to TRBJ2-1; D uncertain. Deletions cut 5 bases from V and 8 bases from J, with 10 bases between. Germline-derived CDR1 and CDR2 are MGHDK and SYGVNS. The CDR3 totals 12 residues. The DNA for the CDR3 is TGTGCCAGCAGTTACTTCACCCATGAGCAGTTCTTC. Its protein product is CASSYFTHEQFF.

CDR3: CASSEDWGQWNEQFF. The CDR3 nucleotides are TGTGCCAGCAGTGAAGACTGGGGGCAGTGGAATGAGCAGTTCTTC. This chain uses TRBV6-1 with TRBJ2-1; weak D call: TRBD1 (6 bases). The CDR3 spans 15 residues. CDR1 MNHNS and CDR2 SASEGT come from the germline V gene. V shed 1 base and J shed 7 bases, with 14 bases lying between them.

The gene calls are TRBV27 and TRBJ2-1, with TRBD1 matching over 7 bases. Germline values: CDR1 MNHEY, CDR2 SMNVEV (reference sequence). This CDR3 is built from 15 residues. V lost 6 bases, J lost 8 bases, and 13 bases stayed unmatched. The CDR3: CASSKTGNKADEQFF. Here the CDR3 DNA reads TGTGCCAGCAGCAAGACAGGGAATAAGGCCGATGAGCAGTTCTTC.